The 5 T cell receptor beta chains listed next were all sequenced from one sample in a study of shared clonotypes between healthy human individuals. Measured with immunoSEQ multiplex PCR; TCRdb has only the in-frame clones, and not every one. The table records some 2 million clones, roughly 96% of them present only once. The sample was naive CD4+ T cells sorted from blood. Subset given: CD45RA+ positively selected. These TCRs come from a man aged 18 to 35 in good health.

This chain joins TRBV7-8 and TRBJ2-3, with D tentatively TRBD1 (6 bases). Trimming left V 7 bases short and J 2 bases short, with 19 bases between. The CDR3 contains 16 residues. Germline CDR1 SGHVS, CDR2 FQNEAQ. The CDR3 DNA reads as TGTGCCAGCAAACCGCAGGGGCGTGGACCCACAGATACGCAGTATTTT. Residues: CASKPQGRGPTDTQYF.

The gene calls are TRBV5-4 and TRBJ2-3; no clear D. CDR1 is SGHNT, CDR2 YYREEE, per germline (reference sequence). The CDR3 has 15 amino acids. V lost 5 bases and J 4 bases, leaving 17 bases between the germline ends. The CDR3 DNA follows: TGTGCCAGCAGTTCCATTTGGGCGGATCCAGATACGCAGTATTTT. Its translation: CASSSIWADPDTQYF.

The gene calls are TRBV7-9 and TRBJ1-1, with unresolved D. CDR1 and CDR2 (germline): SEHNR, FQNEAQ (reference sequence). The ends were cut back, 1 base at V and 0 bases at J, with 15 bases in the middle. The CDR3 covers 17 residues. The CDR3, as DNA: TGTGCCAGCAGCTTAGAAAACAGATTTACTATGAACACTGAAGCTTTCTTT. Translating it yields CASSLENRFTMNTEAFF.

The J gene is TRBJ2-1, the V gene TRBV4-1; D is uncertain. Per germline, CDR1 MGHRA and CDR2 YSYEKL. The CDR3 is 16 amino acids. V lost 2 bases, J lost 0 bases, and 11 bases lay in between. The CDR3: CASSQSSPGSYNEQFF. CDR3 bases: TGCGCCAGCAGCCAATCGTCCCCGGGCTCCTACAATGAGCAGTTCTTC.

V usage is TRBV5-4 and J usage is TRBJ2-5; 10 bases match TRBD2. This CDR3 spans 19 amino acids. V was pared by 4 bases and J by 2 bases, with 17 bases of the junction left unmatched. Germline V CDR1 and CDR2: SGHNT, YYREEE (reference sequence). The CDR3 is CASSNTGTSVLSRQETQYF. The DNA for the CDR3 is TGTGCCAGCAGCAATACCGGGACTAGCGTTTTAAGTCGGCAAGAGACCCAGTACTTC.